By sample fraction, the clone carrying this TCR beta chain is medium-sized. Naive CD4+ cells had CD25+ Tregs removed. Germline CDR1 and CDR2: MGHDK and SYGVNS. This CDR3 comprises 16 residues. Trimming left V 7 bases short and J 0 bases short, with 15 bases between. TCRdb reprocessed the 5' RACE reads with MiXCR, giving one entry per CDR3 protein. This table has about 8,900 distinct CDR3 sequences, over 25% appearing once. The rearrangement uses TRBV25-1 and TRBJ2-2; D is possibly TRBD1 (6 bases). Sequencing was performed on naive CD4+ T cells sorted from a lymph node. As to subset: naive CD4+ T cells, CD4+CD45RA+CD25-. The receptor comes from a female donor with breast cancer. CDR3 sequence: CASKTGTSANTGELFF. DNA for the CDR3: TGTGCCAGCAAAACCGGGACAAGCGCGAACACCGGGGAGCTGTTTTTT.